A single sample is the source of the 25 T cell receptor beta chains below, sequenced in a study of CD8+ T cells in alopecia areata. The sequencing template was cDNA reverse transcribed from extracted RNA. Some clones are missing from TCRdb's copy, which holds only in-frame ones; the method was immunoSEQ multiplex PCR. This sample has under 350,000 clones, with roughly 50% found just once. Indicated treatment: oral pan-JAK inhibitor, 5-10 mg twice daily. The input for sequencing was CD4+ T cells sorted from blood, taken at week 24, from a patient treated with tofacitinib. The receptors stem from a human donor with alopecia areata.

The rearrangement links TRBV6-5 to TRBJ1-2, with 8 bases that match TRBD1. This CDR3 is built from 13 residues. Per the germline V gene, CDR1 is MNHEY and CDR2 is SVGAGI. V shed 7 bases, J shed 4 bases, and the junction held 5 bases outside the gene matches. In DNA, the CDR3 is TGTGCCAGCACCCAGGGGGCAGGCTATGGCTACACCTTC. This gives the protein CASTQGAGYGYTF.

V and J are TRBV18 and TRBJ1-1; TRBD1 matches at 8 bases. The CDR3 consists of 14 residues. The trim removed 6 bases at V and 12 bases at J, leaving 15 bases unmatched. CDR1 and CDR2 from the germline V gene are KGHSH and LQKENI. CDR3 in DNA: TGTGCCAGCTCCCCTGCCCCAGGGGACAGGAGGACTTTCTTT. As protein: CASSPAPGDRRTFF. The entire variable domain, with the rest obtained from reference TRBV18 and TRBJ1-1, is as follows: NAGVMQNPRHLVRRRGQEARLRCSPMKGHSHVYWYRQLPEEGLKFMVYLQKENIIDESGMPKERFSAEFPKEGPSILRIQQVVRGDSAAYFCASSPAPGDRRTFFGQGTRLTVV.

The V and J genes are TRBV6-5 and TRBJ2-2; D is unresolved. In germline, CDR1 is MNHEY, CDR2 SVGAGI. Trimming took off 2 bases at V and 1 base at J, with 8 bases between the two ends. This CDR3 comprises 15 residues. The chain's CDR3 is CASSYAWGNTGELFF. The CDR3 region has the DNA TGTGCCAGCAGTTACGCGTGGGGGAACACCGGGGAGCTGTTTTTT.

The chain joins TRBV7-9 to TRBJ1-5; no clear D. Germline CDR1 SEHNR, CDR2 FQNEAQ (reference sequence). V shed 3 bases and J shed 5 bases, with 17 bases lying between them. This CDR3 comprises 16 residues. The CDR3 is CASSFSGSAGYQPQHF. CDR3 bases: TGTGCCAGCAGCTTTTCGGGTTCCGCAGGCTATCAGCCCCAGCATTTT.

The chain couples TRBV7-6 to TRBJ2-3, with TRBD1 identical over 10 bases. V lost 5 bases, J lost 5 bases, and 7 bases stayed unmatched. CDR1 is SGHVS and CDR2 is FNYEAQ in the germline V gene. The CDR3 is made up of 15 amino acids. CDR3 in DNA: TGTGCCAGCAGCGTCCCGACAGGGGGCATAGATACGCAGTATTTT. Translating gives CASSVPTGGIDTQYF.

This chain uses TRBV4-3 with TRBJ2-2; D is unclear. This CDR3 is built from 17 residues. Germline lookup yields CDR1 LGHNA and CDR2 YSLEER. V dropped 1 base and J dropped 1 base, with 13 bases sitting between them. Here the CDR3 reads CASSQATRYMNTGELFF. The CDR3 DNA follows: TGCGCCAGCAGCCAAGCGACGAGGTATATGAACACCGGGGAGCTGTTTTTT.

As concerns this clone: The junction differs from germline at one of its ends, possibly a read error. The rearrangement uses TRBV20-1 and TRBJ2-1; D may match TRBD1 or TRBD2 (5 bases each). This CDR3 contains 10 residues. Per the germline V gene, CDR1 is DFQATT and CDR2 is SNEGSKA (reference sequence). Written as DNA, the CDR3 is TGCAGTGCTAGACCACTCGTGGGACTCTTC. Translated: CSARPLVGLF.

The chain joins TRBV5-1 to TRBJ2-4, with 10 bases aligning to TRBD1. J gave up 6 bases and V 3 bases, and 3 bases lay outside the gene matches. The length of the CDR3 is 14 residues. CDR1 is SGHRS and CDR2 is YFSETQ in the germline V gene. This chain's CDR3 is CASSSGDRGNIQYF. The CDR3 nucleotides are TGCGCCAGCAGCTCTGGGGACAGGGGAAACATTCAGTACTTC.

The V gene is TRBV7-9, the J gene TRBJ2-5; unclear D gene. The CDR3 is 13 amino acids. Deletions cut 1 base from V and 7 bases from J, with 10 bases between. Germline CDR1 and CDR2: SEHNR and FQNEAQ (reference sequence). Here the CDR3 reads CASSLGLFTTQYF. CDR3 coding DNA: TGTGCCAGCAGCTTAGGACTCTTTACGACCCAGTACTTC.

This CDR3 is CAWSGRQRGEQYF. The CDR3 DNA reads as TGTGCCTGGAGTGGGAGACAACGGGGCGAGCAGTACTTC. The rearrangement joins TRBV30 to TRBJ2-5; D is perhaps TRBD2 (5 bases). The assigned J gene may be wrong: the sequence end matches TRBJ2-7 better. In germline, CDR1 is GTSNPN, CDR2 SVGIG (reference sequence). The CDR3 is 13 residues long.

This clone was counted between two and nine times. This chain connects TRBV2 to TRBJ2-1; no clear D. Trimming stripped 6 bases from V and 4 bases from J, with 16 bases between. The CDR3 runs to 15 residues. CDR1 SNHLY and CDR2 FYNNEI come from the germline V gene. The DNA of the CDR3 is TGTGCCAGCAGCGAAATGACTCCTCCGTACAATGAGCAGTTCTTC. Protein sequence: CASSEMTPPYNEQFF.

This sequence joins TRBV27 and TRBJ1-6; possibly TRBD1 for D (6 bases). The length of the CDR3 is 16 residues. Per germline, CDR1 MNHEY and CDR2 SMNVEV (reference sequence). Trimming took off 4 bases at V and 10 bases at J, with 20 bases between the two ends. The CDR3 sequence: CASSSFRRDIYSPLHF. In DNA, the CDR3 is TGTGCCAGCAGTTCCTTCCGCCGGGACATCTACTCACCCCTCCACTTT.

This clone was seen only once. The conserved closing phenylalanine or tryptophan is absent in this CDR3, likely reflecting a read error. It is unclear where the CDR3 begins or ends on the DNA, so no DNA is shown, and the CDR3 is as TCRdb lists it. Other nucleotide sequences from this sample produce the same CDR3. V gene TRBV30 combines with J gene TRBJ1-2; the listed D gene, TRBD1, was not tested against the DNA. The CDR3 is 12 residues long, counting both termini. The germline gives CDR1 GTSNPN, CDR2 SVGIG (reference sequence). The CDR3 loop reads CAWSETNDSGGS.

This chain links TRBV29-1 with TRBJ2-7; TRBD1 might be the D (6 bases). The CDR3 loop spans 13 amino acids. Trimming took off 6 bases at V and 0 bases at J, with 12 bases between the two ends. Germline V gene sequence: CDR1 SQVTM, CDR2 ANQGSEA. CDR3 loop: CSVGTFYSYEQYF. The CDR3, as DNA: TGCAGCGTCGGGACATTTTACTCCTACGAGCAGTACTTC.

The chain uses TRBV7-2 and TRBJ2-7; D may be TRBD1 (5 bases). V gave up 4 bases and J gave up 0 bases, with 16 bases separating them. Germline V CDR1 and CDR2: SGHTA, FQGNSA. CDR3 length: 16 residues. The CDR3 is CASSSPGWGSSYEQYF. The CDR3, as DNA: TGTGCCAGCAGCTCCCCCGGCTGGGGCAGCTCCTACGAGCAGTACTTC.

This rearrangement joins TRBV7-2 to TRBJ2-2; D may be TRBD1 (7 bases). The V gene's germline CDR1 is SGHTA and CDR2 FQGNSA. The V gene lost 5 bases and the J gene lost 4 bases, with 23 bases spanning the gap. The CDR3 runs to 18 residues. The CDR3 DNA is TGTGCCAGCAGCCCCCAAGGCCCACTAGCAGGGGGCACCGGGGAGCTGTTTTTT. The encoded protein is CASSPQGPLAGGTGELFF.

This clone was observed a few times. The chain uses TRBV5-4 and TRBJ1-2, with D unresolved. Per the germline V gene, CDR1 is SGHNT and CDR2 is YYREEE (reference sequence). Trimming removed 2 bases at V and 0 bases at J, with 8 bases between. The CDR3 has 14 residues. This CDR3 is CASSFPPSNYGYTF. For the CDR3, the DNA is TGTGCCAGCAGCTTTCCACCCTCTAACTATGGCTACACCTTC.

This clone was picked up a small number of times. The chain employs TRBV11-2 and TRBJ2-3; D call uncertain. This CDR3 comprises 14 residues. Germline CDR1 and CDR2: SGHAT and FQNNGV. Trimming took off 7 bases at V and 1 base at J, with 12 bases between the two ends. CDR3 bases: TGTGCCAGCACCACCAATCCCCGCACAGATACGCAGTATTTT. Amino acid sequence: CASTTNPRTDTQYF.

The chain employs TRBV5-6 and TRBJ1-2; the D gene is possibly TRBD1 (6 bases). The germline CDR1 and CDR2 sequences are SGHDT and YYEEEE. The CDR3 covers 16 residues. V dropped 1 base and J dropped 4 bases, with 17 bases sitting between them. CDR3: CASSLMESGEGYGYTF. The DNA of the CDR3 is TGTGCCAGCAGCTTGATGGAGTCAGGGGAGGGCTATGGCTACACCTTC.

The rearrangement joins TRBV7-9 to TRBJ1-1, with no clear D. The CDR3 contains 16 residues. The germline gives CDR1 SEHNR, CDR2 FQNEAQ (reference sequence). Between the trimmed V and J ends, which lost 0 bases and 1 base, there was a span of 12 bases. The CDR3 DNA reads TGTGCCAGCAGCTTAGCGCGGGTCGGTCAGAACACTGAAGCTTTCTTT. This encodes CASSLARVGQNTEAFF. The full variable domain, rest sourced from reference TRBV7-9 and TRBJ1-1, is DTGVSQNPRHKITKRGQNVTFRCDPISEHNRLYWYRQTLGQGPEFLTYFQNEAQLEKSRLLSDRFSAERPKGSFSTLEIQRTEQGDSAMYLCASSLARVGQNTEAFFGQGTRLTVV.

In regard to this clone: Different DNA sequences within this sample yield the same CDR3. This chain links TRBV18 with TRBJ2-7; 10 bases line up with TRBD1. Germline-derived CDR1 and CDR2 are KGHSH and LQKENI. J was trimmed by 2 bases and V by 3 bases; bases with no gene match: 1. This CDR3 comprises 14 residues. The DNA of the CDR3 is TGTGCCAGCTCACCGGGACAGGGGCCCTACGAGCAGTACTTC. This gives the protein CASSPGQGPYEQYF.

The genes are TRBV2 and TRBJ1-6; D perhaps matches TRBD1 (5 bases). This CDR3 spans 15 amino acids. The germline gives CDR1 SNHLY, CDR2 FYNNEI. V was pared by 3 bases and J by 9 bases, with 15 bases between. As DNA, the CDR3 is TGTGCCAGCAGTGAGGAAGGGGCCCTTATTTCACCCCTCCACTTT. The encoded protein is CASSEEGALISPLHF.

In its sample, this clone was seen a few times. The CDR3 region has the DNA TGCGCCAGCAGCTTAGTTGGCGGAAGCACAGATACGCAGTATTTT. Translated: CASSLVGGSTDTQYF. The chain carries TRBV5-1 and TRBJ2-3; D not resolved. The CDR3 covers 15 residues. Germline loops: CDR1 SGHRS, CDR2 YFSETQ. The V end lost 2 bases, the J end lost 0 bases, and 10 bases lay between the germline ends. The full variable domain, its missing parts supplied by reference TRBV5-1 and TRBJ2-3, is KAGVTQTPRYLIKTRGQQVTLSCSPISGHRSVSWYQQTPGQGLQFLFEYFSETQRNKGNFPGRFSGRQFSNSRSEMNVSTLELGDSALYLCASSLVGGSTDTQYFGPGTRLTVL.

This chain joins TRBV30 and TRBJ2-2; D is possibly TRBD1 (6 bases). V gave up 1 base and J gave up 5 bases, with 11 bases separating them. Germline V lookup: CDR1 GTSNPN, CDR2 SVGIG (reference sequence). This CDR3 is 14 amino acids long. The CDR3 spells CAWSGTVITGELFF. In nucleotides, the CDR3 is TGTGCCTGGAGTGGGACAGTAATAACCGGGGAGCTGTTTTTT.

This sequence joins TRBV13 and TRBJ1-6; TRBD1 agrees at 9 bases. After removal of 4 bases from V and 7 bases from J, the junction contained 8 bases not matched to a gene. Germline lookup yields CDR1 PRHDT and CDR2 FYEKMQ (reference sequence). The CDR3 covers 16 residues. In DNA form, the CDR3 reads TGTGCCAGCAGCTCCCTCCGGGACAGGGACAATTCACCCCTCCACTTT. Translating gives CASSSLRDRDNSPLHF.